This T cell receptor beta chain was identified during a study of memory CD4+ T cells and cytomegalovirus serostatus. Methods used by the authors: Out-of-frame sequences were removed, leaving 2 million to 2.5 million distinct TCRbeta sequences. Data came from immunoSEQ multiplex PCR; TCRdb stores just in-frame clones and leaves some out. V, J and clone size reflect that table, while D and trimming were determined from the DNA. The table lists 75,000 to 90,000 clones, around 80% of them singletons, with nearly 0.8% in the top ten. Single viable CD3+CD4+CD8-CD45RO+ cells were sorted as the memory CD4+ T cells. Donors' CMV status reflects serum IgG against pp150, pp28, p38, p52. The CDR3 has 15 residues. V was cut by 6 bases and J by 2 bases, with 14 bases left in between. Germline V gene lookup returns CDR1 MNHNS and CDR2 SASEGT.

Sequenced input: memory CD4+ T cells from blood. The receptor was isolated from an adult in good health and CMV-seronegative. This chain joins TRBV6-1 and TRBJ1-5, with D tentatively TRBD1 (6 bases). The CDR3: CASRGRDTGNQPQHF. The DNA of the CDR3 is TGTGCCAGCAGAGGCCGGGACACGGGCAATCAGCCCCAGCATTTT.